Listed below are T cell receptor beta chains from one sample, sequenced in a study of blood T cell repertoires in COVID-19. TCRdb's copy holds only in-frame clones and misses some; the assay was immunoSEQ multiplex PCR. This table holds about 120,000 clones, roughly 80% found once. The specimen was peripheral blood. These receptors were obtained from a human donor in a cohort sampled during active COVID-19. Both conserved end residues are part of each CDR3. A D gene is named only where the DNA matches it firmly. A row's size may be missing; if present it is once, few, many or a size class.

len: 11
d_gene: .
abundance: .
v_gene: TRBV20-1
j_gene: TRBJ1-1
CDR3nt: TGCAGTGCTAACAGGCTTTCTGAAGCTTTCTTT
CDR3aa: CSANRLSEAFF

len: 13
d_gene: TRBD2
abundance: few
v_gene: TRBV9
j_gene: TRBJ2-7
CDR3nt: TGTGCCAGTGCTAGCGGGGTGAACTACGAGCAGTACTTC
CDR3aa: CASASGVNYEQYF

len: 14
d_gene: .
abundance: few
v_gene: TRBV7-3
j_gene: TRBJ2-7
CDR3nt: TGTGCCAGCAGCTTAGAGGTGGTAGGTCACGAGCAGTACTTC
CDR3aa: CASSLEVVGHEQYF

len: 17
d_gene: .
abundance: .
v_gene: TRBV15
j_gene: TRBJ2-2
CDR3nt: TGTGCCACCAGCAGAGACTTTATTACAGGGCAGACCGGGGAGCTGTTTTTT
CDR3aa: CATSRDFITGQTGELFF

len: 16
d_gene: .
abundance: .
v_gene: TRBV4-3
j_gene: TRBJ2-2
CDR3nt: TGCGCCAGCAGCCAAGAGGCGACGGGTCCTCCCCGGGAGCTGTTTTTT
CDR3aa: CASSQEATGPPRELFF

len: 15
d_gene: TRBD2
abundance: .
v_gene: TRBV27
j_gene: TRBJ2-1
CDR3nt: TGTGCCAGCAGTTCGCCGGGGGGAGGCTACAATGAGCAGTTCTTC
CDR3aa: CASSSPGGGYNEQFF

len: 16
d_gene: .
abundance: .
v_gene: TRBV6-5
j_gene: TRBJ2-6
CDR3nt: TGTGCCAGCAGTTACGGCGTCAGGGCTGGGGCCAACGTCCTGACTTTC
CDR3aa: CASSYGVRAGANVLTF

len: 14
d_gene: .
abundance: .
v_gene: TRBV9
j_gene: TRBJ1-4
CDR3nt: TGTGCCAGCAGTCGGACAGCAACTAATGAAAAACTGTTTTTT
CDR3aa: CASSRTATNEKLFF

len: 15
d_gene: TRBD2
abundance: .
v_gene: TRBV19
j_gene: TRBJ2-7
CDR3nt: TGTGCCAGTAGCCTGGGACGGGAGGGGATTTACGAGCAGTACTTC
CDR3aa: CASSLGREGIYEQYF

len: 15
d_gene: TRBD1
abundance: .
v_gene: TRBV5-8
j_gene: TRBJ1-5
CDR3nt: TGTGCCAGCAGCTACGGACAGGGGAGGAATCAGCCCCAGCATTTT
CDR3aa: CASSYGQGRNQPQHF

len: 12
d_gene: TRBD2
abundance: .
v_gene: TRBV18
j_gene: TRBJ2-7
CDR3nt: TGTGCCAGCTCATCCGGACTAGACGAGCAGTACTTC
CDR3aa: CASSSGLDEQYF

len: 11
d_gene: .
abundance: .
v_gene: TRBV21-1
j_gene: TRBJ1-1
CDR3nt: TGTGCCAGCAGCACGAGCGCTGAAGCTTTCTTT
CDR3aa: CASSTSAEAFF

len: 16
d_gene: .
abundance: few
v_gene: TRBV7-2
j_gene: TRBJ2-2
CDR3nt: TGTGCCAGCAGCTTAGTCGGCTGGGGCGAGACCGGGGAGCTGTTTTTT
CDR3aa: CASSLVGWGETGELFF

len: 16
d_gene: TRBD1
abundance: .
v_gene: TRBV11-3
j_gene: TRBJ1-1
CDR3nt: TGTGCCAGCAGCTTAGGGGGACAGGGGAGTAGCTCCACCGCTTTCTTT
CDR3aa: CASSLGGQGSSSTAFF

len: 13
d_gene: .
abundance: .
v_gene: TRBV5-6
j_gene: TRBJ2-7
CDR3nt: TGTGCCAGCAGCTCGGGTACGAACTACGAGCAGTACTTC
CDR3aa: CASSSGTNYEQYF

len: 14
d_gene: TRBD2
abundance: .
v_gene: TRBV30
j_gene: TRBJ2-2
CDR3nt: TGTGCCCGGGGAGCGGGAGGGCCTCACGGGGAGCTGTTTTTT
CDR3aa: CARGAGGPHGELFF

len: 13
d_gene: .
abundance: .
v_gene: TRBV11-2
j_gene: TRBJ2-7
CDR3nt: TGTGCCAGCAGCTTATCGGACACCTACGAGCAGTACTTC
CDR3aa: CASSLSDTYEQYF

len: 18
d_gene: TRBD2
abundance: .
v_gene: TRBV18
j_gene: TRBJ2-5
CDR3nt: TGTGCCAGCTCGAACAGAACCCCCGGGACTAAAATCCGGGAGACCCAGTACTTC
CDR3aa: CASSNRTPGTKIRETQYF

len: 18
d_gene: TRBD2
abundance: .
v_gene: TRBV10-3
j_gene: TRBJ2-1
CDR3nt: TGTGCCACCATGACAGGGCGCTTACTAGCGGGAGGGGTGAATGAGCAGTTCTTC
CDR3aa: CATMTGRLLAGGVNEQFF

len: 16
d_gene: TRBD1
abundance: few
v_gene: TRBV7-8
j_gene: TRBJ1-1
CDR3nt: TGTGCCAGCAGCTCAGCTCACAGGGGGCAGAAAGGTGAAGCTTTCTTT
CDR3aa: CASSSAHRGQKGEAFF

len: 15
d_gene: .
abundance: .
v_gene: TRBV7-2
j_gene: TRBJ2-5
CDR3nt: TGTGCCAGCAGCTTAGAGTCAGGGGGGAGAGAGACCCAGTACTTC
CDR3aa: CASSLESGGRETQYF

len: 15
d_gene: .
abundance: .
v_gene: TRBV5-4
j_gene: TRBJ2-3
CDR3nt: TGTGCCAGCAGCTTGGCTGGGCTGAGCACAGATACGCAGTATTTT
CDR3aa: CASSLAGLSTDTQYF

len: 18
d_gene: TRBD2
abundance: .
v_gene: TRBV11-2
j_gene: TRBJ2-5
CDR3nt: TGTGCCAGCAGCTTAGGAGGTTTGGCGGGAGGACTTCAAGAGACCCAGTACTTC
CDR3aa: CASSLGGLAGGLQETQYF

len: 14
d_gene: .
abundance: .
v_gene: TRBV3-1/TRBV3-2
j_gene: TRBJ1-4
CDR3nt: TGTGCCAGCAGCCAAGCGGGTTCCGATGAAAAACTGTTTTTT
CDR3aa: CASSQAGSDEKLFF

len: 14
d_gene: TRBD1
abundance: .
v_gene: TRBV7-2
j_gene: TRBJ1-4
CDR3nt: TGTGCCAGCAGCTTACAGGGGGCTGGGGAAAAACTGTTTTTT
CDR3aa: CASSLQGAGEKLFF

len: 15
d_gene: .
abundance: .
v_gene: TRBV11-2
j_gene: TRBJ1-4
CDR3nt: TGTGCCAGCAGCTCAATCTCGGCAACTAATGAAAAACTGTTTTTT
CDR3aa: CASSSISATNEKLFF

len: 16
d_gene: TRBD1
abundance: once
v_gene: TRBV6-6
j_gene: TRBJ1-1
CDR3nt: TGTGCCAGCAGTCTTCAACCGGGACAGGGGCGTACTGAAGCTTTCTTT
CDR3aa: CASSLQPGQGRTEAFF

len: 14
d_gene: TRBD1
abundance: .
v_gene: TRBV27
j_gene: TRBJ2-7
CDR3nt: TGTGCCAGTTGCGGGGCGGGACAGGGCGGCGAGCAGTACTTC
CDR3aa: CASCGAGQGGEQYF

len: 15
d_gene: TRBD2
abundance: .
v_gene: TRBV27
j_gene: TRBJ2-7
CDR3nt: TGTGCCAGCAACTTAGCGGGAGGGCCTAGGAACGAGCAGTACTTC
CDR3aa: CASNLAGGPRNEQYF

len: 15
d_gene: .
abundance: .
v_gene: TRBV5-6
j_gene: TRBJ2-4
CDR3nt: TGTGCCAGCAGGTCGGTAGATCTAGCCAAAAACATTCAGTACTTC
CDR3aa: CASRSVDLAKNIQYF

len: 16
d_gene: .
abundance: .
v_gene: TRBV5-1
j_gene: TRBJ1-1
CDR3nt: TGCGCCAGCAGCTTGAGCGGGGTTCCTGAAAACACTGAAGCTTTCTTT
CDR3aa: CASSLSGVPENTEAFF

len: 16
d_gene: TRBD2
abundance: .
v_gene: TRBV15
j_gene: TRBJ2-7
CDR3nt: TGTGCCACCAGCAGAGATGGGGTAGCGGGAGGGCTTACTCAGTACTTC
CDR3aa: CATSRDGVAGGLTQYF

len: 17
d_gene: TRBD1
abundance: .
v_gene: TRBV11-3
j_gene: TRBJ2-6
CDR3nt: TGTGCCAGCAGCCCCGGGACAGGGGGCGGTGGGGCCAACGTCCTGACTTTC
CDR3aa: CASSPGTGGGGANVLTF

len: 17
d_gene: TRBD2
abundance: .
v_gene: TRBV28
j_gene: TRBJ2-1
CDR3nt: TGTGCCAGCCAAGGGACTAGCGGAAACTACCGTTACAATGAGCAGTTCTTC
CDR3aa: CASQGTSGNYRYNEQFF

len: 12
d_gene: .
abundance: once
v_gene: TRBV24-1
j_gene: TRBJ1-2
CDR3nt: TGTGCCACCAGTGCCGGGGACTATGGCTACACCTTC
CDR3aa: CATSAGDYGYTF

len: 13
d_gene: .
abundance: .
v_gene: TRBV6-5
j_gene: TRBJ1-2
CDR3nt: TGTGCCAGCAGTCCCGACGGAGGGTATGGCTACACCTTC
CDR3aa: CASSPDGGYGYTF

len: 14
d_gene: .
abundance: .
v_gene: TRBV11-3
j_gene: TRBJ2-2
CDR3nt: TGTGCCAGCAGCTTTAGGGGACATATAGAGGAGCTGTTTTTT
CDR3aa: CASSFRGHIEELFF

len: 15
d_gene: TRBD1
abundance: .
v_gene: TRBV7-2
j_gene: TRBJ1-1
CDR3nt: TGTGCCAGCAGCTTAGTAAGGACAGGGAACACTGAAGCTTTCTTT
CDR3aa: CASSLVRTGNTEAFF

len: 13
d_gene: TRBD2
abundance: .
v_gene: TRBV6-5
j_gene: TRBJ2-1
CDR3nt: TGTGCCAGCAGTTACCTCGCGGCGGGAGGAGAGTTCTTC
CDR3aa: CASSYLAAGGEFF

len: 17
d_gene: TRBD1
abundance: .
v_gene: TRBV7-9
j_gene: TRBJ1-1
CDR3nt: TGTGCCAGCAGCCCTCGGACAGGGCCAACAACGAACACTGAAGCTTTCTTT
CDR3aa: CASSPRTGPTTNTEAFF

len: 13
d_gene: .
abundance: .
v_gene: TRBV28
j_gene: TRBJ2-7
CDR3nt: TGTGCCAGCAGCCCTACAGTGCTCTACGAGCAGTACTTC
CDR3aa: CASSPTVLYEQYF

len: 13
d_gene: .
abundance: .
v_gene: TRBV28
j_gene: TRBJ1-6
CDR3nt: TGTGCCAGCAGTTTGGTCCAGGGCTCACCCCTCCACTTT
CDR3aa: CASSLVQGSPLHF

len: 16
d_gene: .
abundance: .
v_gene: TRBV9
j_gene: TRBJ1-3
CDR3nt: TGTGCCAGCAGCGCCAGGGACTCAAGCTCTGGAAACACCATATATTTT
CDR3aa: CASSARDSSSGNTIYF

len: 16
d_gene: .
abundance: .
v_gene: TRBV7-2
j_gene: TRBJ1-3
CDR3nt: TGTGCCAGCAGCAGCCAGCGGGGGGCGAGGGGAAACACCATATATTTT
CDR3aa: CASSSQRGARGNTIYF

len: 15
d_gene: .
abundance: .
v_gene: TRBV4-2
j_gene: TRBJ2-7
CDR3nt: TGTGCCAGCAGCCAAGATTATTTTGTGGGCAACGAGCAGTACTTC
CDR3aa: CASSQDYFVGNEQYF

len: 14
d_gene: TRBD1
abundance: .
v_gene: TRBV6-2/TRBV6-3
j_gene: TRBJ1-2
CDR3nt: TGTGCCAGCAGCCCCAATAGGGACAGCTATGGCTACACCTTC
CDR3aa: CASSPNRDSYGYTF

len: 16
d_gene: TRBD1
abundance: few
v_gene: TRBV5-1
j_gene: TRBJ2-3
CDR3nt: TGCGCCAGCAGCCGGACAGGGGCCACACTCACAGATACGCAGTATTTT
CDR3aa: CASSRTGATLTDTQYF

len: 15
d_gene: .
abundance: .
v_gene: TRBV5-1
j_gene: TRBJ2-7
CDR3nt: TGCGCCAGCACCCCCGCAGGGGCGGGGGCAGGAGAGCAGTACTTC
CDR3aa: CASTPAGAGAGEQYF

len: 14
d_gene: TRBD1
abundance: few
v_gene: TRBV5-3
j_gene: TRBJ1-2
CDR3nt: TGTGCCAGAAGCTACGGGACAGGCGATTATGGCTACACCTTC
CDR3aa: CARSYGTGDYGYTF

len: 16
d_gene: .
abundance: once
v_gene: TRBV21-1
j_gene: TRBJ2-1
CDR3nt: TGTGCCAGCAGCAAACGGGACGGGGGGTTCTACAATGAGCAGTTCTTC
CDR3aa: CASSKRDGGFYNEQFF

len: 18
d_gene: TRBD1
abundance: medium-sized
v_gene: TRBV2
j_gene: TRBJ2-1
CDR3nt: TGTGCCAGCAAAACACCCCGGACAGGGGCGGATGCCTACAATGAGCAGTTCTTC
CDR3aa: CASKTPRTGADAYNEQFF

len: 14
d_gene: TRBD2
abundance: .
v_gene: TRBV11-3
j_gene: TRBJ2-7
CDR3nt: TGTGCCAGCAGCTTAGCGCGGGGGGCCTACGAGCAGTACTTC
CDR3aa: CASSLARGAYEQYF

len: 15
d_gene: .
abundance: .
v_gene: TRBV5-1
j_gene: TRBJ1-4
CDR3nt: TGCGCCAGCAGCTTGGTTACGAGCACTAATGAAAAACTGTTTTTT
CDR3aa: CASSLVTSTNEKLFF

len: 16
d_gene: .
abundance: .
v_gene: TRBV6-2/TRBV6-3
j_gene: TRBJ1-5
CDR3nt: TGTGCCAGCAGTTACTCAGCGGGGGCGTTGGATCAGCCCCAGCATTTT
CDR3aa: CASSYSAGALDQPQHF

len: 13
d_gene: .
abundance: .
v_gene: TRBV2
j_gene: TRBJ2-7
CDR3nt: TGTGCCAGCAGCCCAACTCGGACAACCGAGCAGTACTTC
CDR3aa: CASSPTRTTEQYF